This section outlines one T cell receptor gamma chain sequence together with its context. Its antigen is undetermined. This specimen comes from a study of Vδ1+ human thymocytes. The study, taken as a whole, reports: Roughly 22% of thymic delta-chain sequences were Vdelta2, with few Vdelta3, unlike blood Vdelta1+ controls. Bulk repertoire data may be misinterpreted because of unexpected Vdelta2 sequences. In the thymus, TRG and TRD repertoires looked highly polyclonal with Gaussian CDR3 lengths.

The CDR3 has 13 amino acids. Germline CDR1 and CDR2: GITISATS and ISYDGTV (reference sequence). The trim removed 6 bases at V and 5 bases at J, leaving 10 bases unmatched. Alphabeta T cells were depleted, then CD3+ Vdelta1+ Vdelta2- thymocytes were FACS-sorted. Purity of the sorted Vdelta1+ thymocytes ranged from 98% to 99.6%. RNA was extracted from the cells and then reverse transcribed. CDR3 amplicons came from multiplex PCR with pooled V-gene forward and constant-region reverse primers. TCRdb re-called the multiplex PCR reads via CATT. Of tens of thousands of gamma-chain clones in the sample, 20% to 25% are singletons; the top ten hold less than 2%.

The sequence was obtained from a girl less than two years old who had congenital heart surgery. The V and J genes are TRGV9 and TRGJ1 or TRGJ2. Sequenced input: Vdelta1+ gamma-delta thymocytes from the thymus. Subset of the sample: FACS-sorted CD3+ TCRalphabeta- TCRVdelta1+ TCRVdelta2- thymocytes. In nucleotides, the CDR3 is TGTGCCTTGTGGAGGTGCGGGCATTATAAGAAACTCTTT. This sequence encodes CALWRCGHYKKLF.